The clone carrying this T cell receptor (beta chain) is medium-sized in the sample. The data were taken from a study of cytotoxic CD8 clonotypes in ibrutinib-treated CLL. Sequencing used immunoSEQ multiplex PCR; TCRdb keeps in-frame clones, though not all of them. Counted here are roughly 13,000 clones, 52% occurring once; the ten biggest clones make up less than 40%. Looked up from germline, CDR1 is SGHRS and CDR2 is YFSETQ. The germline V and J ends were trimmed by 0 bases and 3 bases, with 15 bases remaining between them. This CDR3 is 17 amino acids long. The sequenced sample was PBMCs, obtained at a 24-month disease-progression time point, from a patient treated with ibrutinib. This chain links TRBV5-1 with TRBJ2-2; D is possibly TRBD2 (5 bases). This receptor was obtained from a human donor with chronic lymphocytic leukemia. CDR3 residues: CASSLDVWGADTGELFF. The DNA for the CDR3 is TGCGCCAGCAGCTTGGATGTATGGGGAGCCGACACCGGGGAGCTGTTTTTT.